The 19 T cell receptor beta chains listed next were all sequenced from one sample in a study of long-term antiretroviral therapy in people with HIV. immunoSEQ v3.0 was run at survey level. This table comes from immunoSEQ multiplex PCR, and its TCRdb copy is limited to in-frame clones, with some not included. The sample has some 40,000 clones, about 94% seen once. The starting material was unsorted PBMCs, obtained just over 9 years after starting antiretroviral therapy. The receptors derive from a man aged 30 to 45 with HIV.

This chain uses TRBV5-1 with TRBJ2-3, with D tentatively TRBD1 (5 bases). CDR1 and CDR2 (germline): SGHRS, YFSETQ. The CDR3 loop spans 17 amino acids. V was cut by 1 base and J by 8 bases, with 23 bases left in between. DNA for the CDR3: TGCGCCAGCAGCTTGACATTGGACCGTTATTCGCAGGGTACGCAGTATTTT. It encodes CASSLTLDRYSQGTQYF.

V is TRBV19 and J is TRBJ2-3; D is unresolved. V lost 7 bases and J lost 0, with 14 bases in between. Looked up from germline, CDR1 is LNHDA and CDR2 is SQIVND (reference sequence). This CDR3 comprises 15 residues. The CDR3 DNA follows: TGTGCCAGTACCATATCCGCAACTAGCACAGATACGCAGTATTTT. Its protein product is CASTISATSTDTQYF.

The chain combines TRBV6-1 with TRBJ2-1; weak D call: TRBD2 (5 bases). Germline CDR1 is MNHNS and CDR2 is SASEGT. Trimming shortened V by 5 bases and J by 9 bases, and 8 bases separated the two germline ends. CDR3 length: 11 amino acids. As DNA, the CDR3 is TGTGCCAGCAGTTATCGGGGTGAGCAGTTCTTC. It yields the protein CASSYRGEQFF.

This chain connects TRBV29-1 to TRBJ2-7; 7 nucleotides align to TRBD1. This CDR3 has 13 amino acids. Losses at the gene ends were 5 bases for V and 3 bases for J; bases not matched to a gene: 7. Germline V gives CDR1 SQVTM, CDR2 ANQGSEA. CDR3 in DNA: TGCAGCGTTTCCCAACGGGACAGCTACGAGCAGTACTTC. Residues: CSVSQRDSYEQYF.

This chain joins TRBV25-1 and TRBJ2-1; 7 nucleotides line up with TRBD1. Germline V gene sequence: CDR1 MGHDK, CDR2 SYGVNS. V lost 4 bases, J lost 4 bases, and 7 bases stayed unmatched. This CDR3 has 15 amino acids. The CDR3 loop is CASSGKTGQYNEQFF. The CDR3 bases are TGTGCCAGCAGTGGGAAGACAGGGCAGTACAATGAGCAGTTCTTC.

The gene calls are TRBV10-2 and TRBJ2-3, with D possibly TRBD1 on 6 matching bases. CDR1 WSHSY and CDR2 SAAADI come from the germline V gene. V was pared by 3 bases and J by 0 bases, with 10 bases between. This CDR3 is built from 15 residues. The CDR3, as DNA: TGCGCCAGCAGTGACAGGGGTGCTAGCACAGATACGCAGTATTTT. This codes for CASSDRGASTDTQYF.

This sequence joins TRBV10-3 and TRBJ1-1; D possibly corresponds to TRBD1 (6 bases). V was trimmed by 7 bases and J by 1 base, leaving 13 bases between them. Germline V gene data show CDR1 as ENHRY and CDR2 as SYGVKD. This CDR3 region has 14 residues. The CDR3 reads CAITGGGQNTEAFF. The CDR3 DNA sequence: TGTGCCATCACGGGAGGGGGACAGAACACTGAAGCTTTCTTT.

V usage is TRBV9 and J usage is TRBJ2-1; 9 positions match TRBD2. This CDR3 is built from 15 residues. Trimming at V came to 0 bases and at J to 9 bases, leaving 7 bases not matched to a gene. CDR1 and CDR2 from the germline V gene are SGDLS and YYNGEE. The CDR3 region has the DNA TGTGCCAGCAGCGTAGAGGCGGGGGGGCTCGGTGAGCAGTTCTTC. Its protein is CASSVEAGGLGEQFF.

The rearrangement links TRBV20-1 to TRBJ2-5, with D uncertain. The CDR3 spans 10 residues. Trimming cost V 4 bases and J 7 bases, with 7 bases left between them. Germline assignment: CDR1 DFQATT and CDR2 SNEGSKA (reference sequence). CDR3 DNA sequence: TGCAGTGCTAAAACTGGGACCCAGTACTTC. Protein: CSAKTGTQYF.

The chain employs TRBV28 and TRBJ1-2, with TRBD1 as a possible D gene (5 bases). V was trimmed by 3 bases and J by 5 bases, leaving 22 bases between them. CDR1 MDHEN and CDR2 SYDVKM come from the germline V gene. The CDR3 covers 17 residues. The CDR3 DNA follows: TGTGCCAGCAGTTTTGCCATCGCATGGGGGACCGAATATGGCTACACCTTC. Translating gives CASSFAIAWGTEYGYTF.

V and J are TRBV5-1 and TRBJ2-3; D is undetermined. The CDR3 length is 14 residues. V lost 2 bases, J lost 3 bases, and 10 bases lay in between. CDR1 is SGHRS, CDR2 YFSETQ, per germline. CDR3 sequence reads: CASSLGDHTDTQYF. The CDR3 DNA sequence: TGCGCCAGCAGCTTAGGAGATCATACAGATACGCAGTATTTT. The entire variable domain, with the rest obtained from reference TRBV5-1 and TRBJ2-3, is as follows: KAGVTQTPRYLIKTRGQQVTLSCSPISGHRSVSWYQQTPGQGLQFLFEYFSETQRNKGNFPGRFSGRQFSNSRSEMNVSTLELGDSALYLCASSLGDHTDTQYFGPGTRLTVL.

This chain connects TRBV10-2 to TRBJ2-7, with unresolved D. V was clipped by 4 bases and J by 2 bases, with 9 bases between them. From germline, CDR1 is WSHSY and CDR2 SAAADI. The CDR3 loop spans 13 amino acids. The CDR3 loop reads CASSVAPAYEQYV. CDR3 nucleotide sequence: TGCGCCAGCAGTGTCGCGCCAGCCTACGAGCAGTACGTC.

The CDR3 sequence is CASSFAWLAGGQNSYEQYV. In DNA form, the CDR3 reads TGTGCCAGCAGCTTCGCTTGGCTAGCGGGGGGGCAAAATTCTTACGAGCAGTACGTC. The rearrangement joins TRBV5-8 to TRBJ2-7, with TRBD2 identical over 12 bases. This CDR3 region has 19 residues. J was trimmed by 4 bases and V by 2 bases; bases with no gene match: 16. The germline V gene has CDR1 SGHTS and CDR2 YDEGEE.

CDR3 sequence: CASSERGGANVLTF. The CDR3 nucleotides read TGTGCCAGCAGTGAAAGAGGTGGGGCCAACGTCCTGACTTTC. This chain joins TRBV2 and TRBJ2-6; D gene uncertain. The germline V gene has CDR1 SNHLY and CDR2 FYNNEI. V was trimmed by 2 bases and J by 3 bases, leaving 5 bases between them. The CDR3 covers 14 residues.

This clone is medium-sized within its sample. The rearrangement uses TRBV2 and TRBJ2-7; a weak D match, TRBD2 (6 bases). The CDR3 loop spans 16 amino acids. V was shortened by 2 bases and J by 2 bases, with 16 bases between the two germline ends. Germline V gene data show CDR1 as SNHLY and CDR2 as FYNNEI. This CDR3 reads CASSEPLGGLAYEQYF. In DNA, the CDR3 is TGTGCCAGCAGTGAACCCTTAGGAGGGCTGGCCTACGAGCAGTACTTC.

The rearrangement links TRBV6-4 to TRBJ2-1, with 13 bases that match TRBD2. The CDR3 sequence is 18 residues long. Germline V gene sequence: CDR1 MRHNA, CDR2 SNTAGT. Germline trimming cut 6 bases from V and 7 bases from J; bases unmatched to any gene: 15. DNA for the CDR3: TGTGCCAGCAGCGCATCTCCGGGACTAGCGGGGCCGGGGAATGAGCAGTTCTTC. Its protein product is CASSASPGLAGPGNEQFF.

The V gene is TRBV5-1, the J gene TRBJ1-1; D is undetermined. Germline CDR1 and CDR2: SGHRS and YFSETQ. The CDR3 covers 12 residues. Trimming pared 4 bases from V and 5 bases from J, leaving 9 bases between. Here the CDR3 DNA reads TGCGCCAGCAGCACCTTTGGGACTGAAGCTTTCTTT. Protein: CASSTFGTEAFF.

The genes are TRBV4-2 and TRBJ1-2, with TRBD1 as a possible D gene (6 bases). Trimming stripped 4 bases from V and 5 bases from J, with 8 bases between. The CDR3 loop spans 12 amino acids. CDR1 and CDR2 (germline): LGHNA, YNFKEQ. CDR3 loop: CASSPDRYGYTF. CDR3 nucleotide sequence: TGTGCCAGCAGCCCAGACAGGTATGGCTACACCTTC.

The chain carries TRBV7-2 and TRBJ2-2; perhaps TRBD2 as D (5 bases). The germline V gene encodes CDR1 SGHTA and CDR2 FQGNSA. This CDR3 spans 12 amino acids. V was clipped by 2 bases and J by 9 bases, with 7 bases between them. The CDR3 nucleotides read TGTGCCAGCAGCTTACCGGGGAGGGAGCTGTTTTTT. Encoded protein: CASSLPGRELFF.